One sample yielded the 27 T cell receptor beta chains listed below, sequenced in a study of control samples from healthy donors and cancer patients. Sequencing used immunoSEQ multiplex PCR; TCRdb keeps in-frame clones, though not all of them. The sample holds approximately 90,000 clones, roughly 80% seen once. Material: PBMCs. These receptors were taken from an older man with lung cancer.

The chain has TRBV5-1 and TRBJ2-7, with unresolved D. V was clipped by 0 bases and J by 2 bases, with 9 bases between them. This CDR3 region has 14 residues. The germline CDR1 and CDR2 sequences are SGHRS and YFSETQ. CDR3 protein: CASSLVRSPYEQYF. The DNA for the CDR3 is TGCGCCAGCAGCTTGGTACGGAGCCCCTACGAGCAGTACTTC.

The chain joins TRBV7-3 to TRBJ2-1, with D perhaps TRBD2 (6 bases). The germline V gene encodes CDR1 SGHTA and CDR2 FQGTGA. The CDR3 covers 15 residues. V lost 0 bases, J lost 2 bases, and 8 bases lay in between. CDR3: CASSLTPGAYNEQFF. The CDR3 nucleotides read TGTGCCAGCAGCTTAACTCCGGGGGCCTACAATGAGCAGTTCTTC. Filled out from reference TRBV7-3 and TRBJ2-1, the complete variable domain reads GAGVSQTPSNKVTEKGKYVELRCDPISGHTALYWYRQSLGQGPEFLIYFQGTGAADDSGLPNDRFFAVRPEGSVSTLKIQRTERGDSAVYLCASSLTPGAYNEQFFGPGTRLTVL.

This chain uses TRBV14 with TRBJ2-1, with TRBD1 matching 7 bases. The CDR3 has 13 residues. Germline lookup yields CDR1 SGHDN and CDR2 FVKESK. V lost 1 base and J lost 15; bases outside the gene matches: 9. CDR3 DNA sequence: TGTGCCAGCAGCCAAGGGGACAGAGTCTTGCGGTTCTTC. Its protein product is CASSQGDRVLRFF. Together with reference TRBV14 and TRBJ2-1, the CDR3 gives the full variable domain: EAGVTQFPSHSVIEKGQTVTLRCDPISGHDNLYWYRRVMGKEIKFLLHFVKESKQDESGMPNNRFLAERTGGTYSTLKVQPAELEDSGVYFCASSQGDRVLRFFGPGTRLTVL.

This chain connects TRBV30 to TRBJ1-1, with TRBD1 matching over 11 bases. Germline-derived CDR1 and CDR2 are GTSNPN and SVGIG (reference sequence). CDR3 length: 14 residues. Trimming at V came to 5 bases and at J to 1 base, leaving 3 bases not matched to a gene. CDR3 in amino acids: CAWGQGARNTEAFF. The CDR3 DNA follows: TGTGCCTGGGGACAGGGGGCTCGGAACACTGAAGCTTTCTTT.

The genes are TRBV5-6 and TRBJ2-1; D is unresolved. The CDR3 is 14 residues long. V lost 3 bases and J 7 bases, leaving 14 bases between the germline ends. The germline gives CDR1 SGHDT, CDR2 YYEEEE. CDR3: CASSSWDWRNEQFF. Here the CDR3 DNA reads TGTGCCAGCAGCTCCTGGGATTGGCGGAATGAGCAGTTCTTC.

This sequence joins TRBV10-3 and TRBJ2-3; no clear D. This CDR3 has 14 residues. Looked up from germline, CDR1 is ENHRY and CDR2 is SYGVKD. Trimming stripped 2 bases from V and 4 bases from J, with 10 bases between. The CDR3 reads CAISEPTISDTQYF. The DNA for the CDR3 is TGTGCCATCAGTGAGCCCACCATTTCAGATACGCAGTATTTT.

V is TRBV5-1 and J is TRBJ1-2; D not resolved. The CDR3 has 15 amino acids. Germline assignment: CDR1 SGHRS and CDR2 YFSETQ. V lost 4 bases and J lost 1, with 14 bases in between. The CDR3 region has the DNA TGCGCCAGCAGCCCCGGCAGGCCCTTTAACTATGGCTACACCTTC. Protein: CASSPGRPFNYGYTF.

The chain combines TRBV5-6 with TRBJ1-1; TRBD1 might be the D (6 bases). Germline CDR1 is SGHDT and CDR2 is YYEEEE. This CDR3 has 14 residues. V lost 0 bases, J lost 4 bases, and 10 bases lay in between. This CDR3 is CASSLGQVGTEAFF. The CDR3 bases are TGTGCCAGCAGCTTGGGACAGGTAGGCACTGAAGCTTTCTTT.

J is TRBJ1-2 and V is TRBV27, with a weak D call TRBD1 (6 bases). Germline V lookup: CDR1 MNHEY, CDR2 SMNVEV (reference sequence). V was trimmed by 1 base and J by 1 base, leaving 19 bases between them. The CDR3 loop spans 18 amino acids. This CDR3 is CASSLFKQRGAVNYGYTF. CDR3 sequence (DNA): TGTGCCAGCAGTTTATTTAAGCAGAGGGGGGCGGTTAACTATGGCTACACCTTC.

J is TRBJ1-2 and V is TRBV6-5, with 8 bases matching TRBD1. The junction had 13 bases not matched to a gene; V was cut back by 6 bases and J by 10 bases. The CDR3 sequence is 14 residues long. Germline V CDR1 and CDR2: MNHEY, SVGAGI. CDR3 residues: CASRQTGETSPYTF. The CDR3 DNA reads as TGTGCCAGCAGACAGACAGGGGAAACTTCTCCCTACACCTTC.

The chain carries TRBV3-1 (or the pseudogene TRBV3-2) and TRBJ2-1, with TRBD2 matching 10 bases. Per the germline V gene, CDR1 is LGHDT and CDR2 is YNNKEL (reference sequence). The CDR3 is 15 residues long. Trimming at V came to 0 bases and at J to 15 bases, leaving 11 bases not matched to a gene. The chain's CDR3 is CASSQEFRAGGSGFF. In DNA, the CDR3 is TGTGCCAGCAGCCAAGAATTTCGAGCGGGGGGGAGCGGGTTCTTC.

J is TRBJ1-5 and V is TRBV6-1, with TRBD1 matching 8 bases. CDR3 length: 17 residues. Germline CDR1 is MNHNS and CDR2 is SASEGT. J was trimmed by 2 bases and V by 2 bases; bases with no gene match: 8. In DNA, the CDR3 is TGTGCCAGCAGTGAACATCAGGGGGCGAGGGGCAATCAGCCCCAGCATTTT. It encodes CASSEHQGARGNQPQHF.

The chain joins TRBV19 to TRBJ2-3; the match to TRBD1 covers 12 bases. This CDR3 is 17 amino acids long. Germline lookup yields CDR1 LNHDA and CDR2 SQIVND (reference sequence). V was clipped by 7 bases and J by 4 bases; unmatched bases: 12. The CDR3 DNA follows: TGTGCCAGTACCCGGGACAGGGGGCATTCGGTGGCAGATACGCAGTATTTT. Amino acid sequence: CASTRDRGHSVADTQYF.

The CDR3 DNA sequence: TGTGCCAGCAGCATAAACAGGGGTGAGGCGCCAGAGTTCTTC. This translates into CASSINRGEAPEFF. The chain is built from TRBV27 and TRBJ2-1, with 7 positions matching TRBD1. The V and J ends lost 6 bases and 14 bases, in that order; junction bases with no gene match: 16. The CDR3 loop spans 14 amino acids. CDR1 is MNHEY and CDR2 is SMNVEV in the germline V gene (reference sequence).

The chain links TRBV5-1 to TRBJ2-5; the D gene is possibly TRBD1 (5 bases). This CDR3 contains 15 residues. Deletions cut 1 base from V and 1 base from J, with 11 bases between. CDR1 is SGHRS and CDR2 is YFSETQ in the germline V gene. CDR3: CASSLTGALQETQYF. In DNA, the CDR3 is TGCGCCAGCAGCTTGACAGGAGCTCTCCAAGAGACCCAGTACTTC.

There are a few counts of this clone. Other DNA sequences within the sample encode an identical CDR3. This chain joins TRBV5-1 and TRBJ1-1, with D tentatively TRBD1 (5 bases). Germline V gene lookup returns CDR1 SGHRS and CDR2 YFSETQ. V was trimmed by 0 bases and J by 0 bases, leaving 9 bases between them. This CDR3 spans 15 amino acids. The CDR3 is CASSLVGTVNTEAFF. The DNA of the CDR3 is TGCGCCAGCAGCTTGGTTGGGACGGTGAACACTGAAGCTTTCTTT.

The chain joins TRBV5-8 to TRBJ1-5, with D possibly being TRBD1 (5 bases). This CDR3 has 13 amino acids. Germline V gene sequence: CDR1 SGHTS, CDR2 YDEGEE. Trimming removed 7 bases from V and 4 bases from J, with 12 bases in between. The CDR3 loop reads CASRWGNNQPQHF. The CDR3 nucleotides read TGTGCCAGCCGATGGGGGAATAATCAGCCCCAGCATTTT.

This clone was recorded a few times. This chain links TRBV11-2 with TRBJ2-3; 11 bases agree with TRBD2. The germline gives CDR1 SGHAT, CDR2 FQNNGV. The CDR3 loop spans 15 amino acids. The ends lost 1 base at V and 5 bases at J; junction bases unmatched: 2. CDR3 loop: CASSLVAGGGDTQYF. Here the CDR3 DNA reads TGTGCCAGCAGCTTAGTAGCGGGGGGGGGAGATACGCAGTATTTT.

The J gene is TRBJ1-5, the V gene TRBV7-8; D gene unclear. Germline V gives CDR1 SGHVS, CDR2 FQNEAQ. The CDR3 has 13 residues. V was shortened by 5 bases and J by 1 base, with 6 bases between the two germline ends. The CDR3 DNA reads TGTGCCAGCAGCACGCAGAGCAATCAGCCCCAGCATTTT. This encodes CASSTQSNQPQHF.

The chain has TRBV6-1 and TRBJ2-7, with TRBD2 matching 7 bases. After removal of 3 bases from V and 0 bases from J, the junction contained 5 bases not matched to a gene. The CDR3 has 15 amino acids. Germline V CDR1 and CDR2: MNHNS, SASEGT. The CDR3 DNA reads TGTGCCAGCAGTGAGGCAGCGGGGCGCTCCTACGAGCAGTACTTC. Encoded protein: CASSEAAGRSYEQYF.

This chain links TRBV28 with TRBJ1-5; the match to TRBD1 covers 10 bases. CDR1 and CDR2 (germline): MDHEN, SYDVKM. This CDR3 comprises 15 residues. Trimming cost V 5 bases and J 3 bases; bases outside gene matches: 4. This chain's CDR3 is CASSPGTGANQPQHF. For the CDR3, the DNA is TGTGCCAGCAGTCCGGGGACAGGGGCCAATCAGCCCCAGCATTTT.

This clone was recorded many times. The rearrangement joins TRBV15 to TRBJ1-3; no clear D. The ends were cut back, 3 bases at V and 3 bases at J, with 15 bases in the middle. CDR1 LNHNV and CDR2 YYDKDF come from the germline V gene (reference sequence). There are 16 residues in the CDR3. CDR3 residues: CATSREASNYGNTIYF. The CDR3 coding sequence is TGTGCCACCAGCAGGGAGGCTAGTAATTATGGAAACACCATATATTTT.

This clone was counted only a few times. The chain is built from TRBV20-1 and TRBJ1-5; maybe TRBD1 (5 bases). Trimming stripped 3 bases from V and 0 bases from J, with 12 bases between. The CDR3 is 15 residues long. Germline V gene data show CDR1 as DFQATT and CDR2 as SNEGSKA (reference sequence). This CDR3 reads CSASGDLYSNQPQHF. The CDR3 coding sequence is TGCAGTGCTAGTGGGGACCTCTATAGCAATCAGCCCCAGCATTTT.

The chain carries TRBV19 and TRBJ1-4; the D is unclear. The ends were cut back, 7 bases at V and 1 base at J, with 7 bases in the middle. Germline-derived CDR1 and CDR2 are LNHDA and SQIVND (reference sequence). The CDR3 runs to 13 residues. For the CDR3, the DNA is TGTGCCAGTACTCCAAGAACTAATGAAAAACTGTTTTTT. It yields the protein CASTPRTNEKLFF.

The V gene is TRBV19, the J gene TRBJ1-1, with TRBD1 as a possible D gene (5 bases). The V end was cut by 7 bases, the J end by 1 base, with 16 bases between. CDR1 and CDR2 from the germline V gene are LNHDA and SQIVND (reference sequence). CDR3 size: 15 residues. The CDR3 sequence is CASTRGVAGNTEAFF. CDR3 bases: TGTGCCAGTACTCGGGGGGTCGCAGGGAACACTGAAGCTTTCTTT.

V and J are TRBV5-1 and TRBJ1-5; 10 bases line up with TRBD1. J gave up 4 bases and V 4 bases, and 5 bases lay outside the gene matches. Germline loops: CDR1 SGHRS, CDR2 YFSETQ. The length of the CDR3 is 15 residues. CDR3 sequence (DNA): TGCGCCAGCAGCGAGGGGACAGGGGTTAATCAGCCCCAGCATTTT. Its protein is CASSEGTGVNQPQHF.

CDR3 loop: CASSPGLAGEQYF. CDR3 coding DNA: TGTGCCAGCAGCCCGGGACTAGCGGGAGAGCAGTACTTC. The chain combines TRBV7-7 with TRBJ2-7; 13 positions match TRBD2. Germline-derived CDR1 and CDR2 are SSHAT and FNYEAQ (reference sequence). V lost 5 bases to trimming and J lost 7 bases; unmatched junction nucleotides: 2. This CDR3 contains 13 residues.